Presented here are 22 T cell receptor beta chains from one specimen sequenced in a study of shared clonotypes between healthy human individuals. Naive CD8 cells comprised CD45RO-negative, CCR7-positively selected cells, excluding terminally differentiated effector memory CD45RA+ cells. TCRdb's copy holds only in-frame clones and misses some; the assay was immunoSEQ multiplex PCR. The sample includes about 2 million clones, approximately 95% of them seen just once. Material: naive CD8+ T cells sorted from blood. All receptors come from a man younger than 30 in good health.

The chain carries TRBV5-4 and TRBJ2-7; D tentatively fits TRBD1 or TRBD2 (5 bases each). This CDR3 spans 13 amino acids. The V gene lost 6 bases and the J gene lost 3 bases, with 13 bases spanning the gap. Germline loops: CDR1 SGHNT, CDR2 YYREEE (reference sequence). CDR3 protein: CASKGQGDYEQYF. In DNA form, the CDR3 reads TGTGCCAGCAAGGGCCAGGGAGACTACGAGCAGTACTTC.

The genes are TRBV19 and TRBJ2-7; D call uncertain. Germline V gene data show CDR1 as LNHDA and CDR2 as SQIVND (reference sequence). This CDR3 region has 15 residues. V lost 1 base, J lost 0 bases, and 10 bases lay in between. The chain's CDR3 is CASSIGQHLSYEQYF. The CDR3 coding sequence is TGTGCCAGTAGTATAGGTCAGCACCTCTCCTACGAGCAGTACTTC.

The V gene is TRBV27, the J gene TRBJ2-3; 9 bases fit TRBD2. CDR3 length equals 18 residues. Germline V gene sequence: CDR1 MNHEY, CDR2 SMNVEV (reference sequence). J gave up 3 bases and V 1 base, and 11 bases lay outside the gene matches. CDR3: CASSLLAPGGGATDTQYF. Here the CDR3 DNA reads TGTGCCAGCAGTTTATTAGCCCCGGGCGGGGGGGCTACAGATACGCAGTATTTT.

V gene TRBV27 combines with J gene TRBJ1-5; 7 bases agree with TRBD1. Per the germline V gene, CDR1 is MNHEY and CDR2 is SMNVEV (reference sequence). V shed 6 bases and J 4 bases; nucleotides not matched to a gene: 6. The CDR3 has 14 residues. The CDR3 DNA follows: TGTGCCAGCAGCCCAGGACAGGTGAATCAGCCCCAGCATTTT. This gives the protein CASSPGQVNQPQHF.

The chain combines TRBV5-5 with TRBJ1-6, with D possibly matching TRBD1 (5 bases). The ends were cut back, 2 bases at V and 13 bases at J, with 10 bases in the middle. The length of the CDR3 is 12 residues. Germline CDR1 reads SGHKS; CDR2 reads YYEKEE (reference sequence). CDR3 coding DNA: TGTGCCAGCAGCTTTCAGGGAGGGCCCCTCCACTTT. This translates into CASSFQGGPLHF.

As to this clone: This sample includes further DNA sequences coding for the same CDR3. The J gene is TRBJ2-7, the V gene TRBV6-5, with TRBD2 matching over 7 bases. The length of the CDR3 is 14 residues. The germline V gene encodes CDR1 MNHEY and CDR2 SVGAGI. The trim removed 2 bases at V and 3 bases at J, leaving 4 bases unmatched. CDR3 loop: CASSYGGGGYEQYF. In nucleotides, the CDR3 is TGTGCCAGCAGTTACGGTGGGGGGGGCTACGAGCAGTACTTC.

This chain connects TRBV27 to TRBJ2-7; 7 bases fit TRBD1. V trimming: 5 bases; J trimming: 9 bases; junction bases outside the gene matches: 10. From germline, CDR1 is MNHEY and CDR2 SMNVEV (reference sequence). The CDR3 contains 13 residues. The CDR3 here is CASSPGVGGMQYF. CDR3 nucleotides: TGTGCCAGCAGTCCCGGAGTAGGGGGCATGCAGTACTTC.

The rearrangement uses TRBV28 and TRBJ1-1; D may be TRBD1 (5 bases). V was trimmed by 4 bases and J by 5 bases, leaving 23 bases between them. The CDR3 sequence is 17 residues long. Germline CDR1 is MDHEN and CDR2 is SYDVKM. DNA for the CDR3: TGTGCCAGCAGTTCCCACCTCTTCAGGGAGGGGAAGACTGAAGCTTTCTTT. Protein: CASSSHLFREGKTEAFF. The full variable domain, its missing parts supplied by reference TRBV28 and TRBJ1-1, is DVKVTQSSRYLVKRTGEKVFLECVQDMDHENMFWYRQDPGLGLRLIYFSYDVKMKEKGDIPEGYSVSREKKERFSLILESASTNQTSMYLCASSSHLFREGKTEAFFGQGTRLTVV.

The gene calls are TRBV2 and TRBJ2-5, with TRBD1 matching over 11 bases. Germline loops: CDR1 SNHLY, CDR2 FYNNEI. The CDR3 is 15 amino acids. With V trimmed by 5 bases and J by 4 bases, 6 bases remained unmatched. The DNA of the CDR3 is TGTGCCAGCAGTCCGGGACAGGGGGGAAGAGAGACCCAGTACTTC. This translates into CASSPGQGGRETQYF.

The rearrangement links TRBV6-5 to TRBJ2-3; D unclear. V was trimmed by 0 bases and J by 4 bases, leaving 14 bases between them. The V gene's germline CDR1 is MNHEY and CDR2 SVGAGI. This CDR3 is built from 16 residues. CDR3 sequence (DNA): TGTGCCAGCAGTTACTCGGAGCCCTGGTTGGCAGATACGCAGTATTTT. Translating gives CASSYSEPWLADTQYF.

V usage is TRBV6-1 and J usage is TRBJ1-3; D gene uncertain. CDR1 and CDR2 from the germline V gene are MNHNS and SASEGT. V was clipped by 3 bases and J by 0 bases, with 12 bases between them. The CDR3 is 16 amino acids. The CDR3 protein is CASSDHGGLSGNTIYF. For the CDR3, the DNA is TGTGCCAGCAGTGACCATGGAGGACTCTCTGGAAACACCATATATTTT.

This clone was detected only once. The gene calls are TRBV5-4 and TRBJ2-7; D assignment may be TRBD1 or TRBD2 (7 bases each). The CDR3 consists of 14 residues. V was cut by 3 bases and J by 7 bases, with 17 bases left in between. CDR1 SGHNT and CDR2 YYREEE come from the germline V gene (reference sequence). This chain's CDR3 is CASSWGGGVYEQYF. For the CDR3, the DNA is TGTGCCAGCAGCTGGGGAGGGGGCGTTTATGAGCAGTACTTC.

This clone turned up a few times. Other DNA variants within this sample encode the same CDR3. The genes are TRBV9 and TRBJ2-5; D is possibly TRBD2 (7 bases). The V and J ends lost 0 bases and 2 bases respectively, with 8 bases between them. This CDR3 spans 14 amino acids. Germline V gives CDR1 SGDLS, CDR2 YYNGEE. The CDR3 here is CASSVEGGQETQYF. CDR3 DNA sequence: TGTGCCAGCAGCGTAGAGGGGGGGCAAGAGACCCAGTACTTC.

This clone was seen once. The rearrangement joins TRBV28 to TRBJ2-2; 8 bases align to TRBD1. Per germline, CDR1 MDHEN and CDR2 SYDVKM. Unmatched junction bases numbered 4, after V lost 1 base and J lost 0 bases. This CDR3 spans 17 amino acids. The CDR3 protein is CASSLLQGAPNTGELFF. Written as DNA, the CDR3 is TGTGCCAGCAGTTTATTGCAGGGGGCGCCGAACACCGGGGAGCTGTTTTTT.

V is TRBV2 and J is TRBJ1-6; tentatively, D is TRBD1 (6 bases). V was pared by 6 bases and J by 7 bases, with 13 bases between. This CDR3 has 14 amino acids. Germline V gene sequence: CDR1 SNHLY, CDR2 FYNNEI. The CDR3 DNA is TGTGCCAGCAGGGAGGGGGGGGAGAATTCACCCCTCCACTTT. Its translation: CASREGGENSPLHF.

This chain joins TRBV28 and TRBJ1-6, with D possibly TRBD1 on 5 matching bases. The CDR3 totals 15 residues. The V and J ends lost 3 bases and 7 bases respectively, with 13 bases between them. CDR1 and CDR2 (germline): MDHEN, SYDVKM. The CDR3 loop reads CASSFEDIENSPLHF. The CDR3 DNA reads TGTGCCAGCAGTTTTGAGGACATCGAGAATTCACCCCTCCACTTT. Combining the CDR3 with reference TRBV28 and TRBJ1-6 gives the whole variable domain DVKVTQSSRYLVKRTGEKVFLECVQDMDHENMFWYRQDPGLGLRLIYFSYDVKMKEKGDIPEGYSVSREKKERFSLILESASTNQTSMYLCASSFEDIENSPLHFGNGTRLTVT.

This chain uses TRBV9 with TRBJ2-7; tentative D call: TRBD2 (6 bases). Per germline, CDR1 SGDLS and CDR2 YYNGEE. V lost 3 bases to trimming and J lost 0 bases, with 10 bases between them. The CDR3 has 14 residues. CDR3: CASSAWTTSYEQYF. CDR3 sequence (DNA): TGTGCCAGCAGCGCGTGGACTACCTCCTACGAGCAGTACTTC.

The J gene is TRBJ2-7, the V gene TRBV4-1; D not certain. The V and J ends lost 3 bases and 2 bases respectively, with 8 bases between them. Germline V gives CDR1 MGHRA, CDR2 YSYEKL. The CDR3 is 13 residues long. CDR3 protein: CASSHRTTYEQYF. The CDR3 bases are TGCGCCAGCAGCCACCGTACCACCTACGAGCAGTACTTC.

This clone was observed a single time. The chain recombines TRBV6-6 with TRBJ2-3, with D possibly being TRBD2 (5 bases). This CDR3 spans 15 amino acids. V was pared by 2 bases and J by 4 bases, with 13 bases between. Germline V gene sequence: CDR1 MNHNY, CDR2 SVGAGI (reference sequence). DNA for the CDR3: TGTGCCAGCAGTTACCCCCCCGGGGTACCAGATACGCAGTATTTT. Translated, it gives CASSYPPGVPDTQYF.

The rearrangement uses TRBV28 and TRBJ2-7, with D possibly called TRBD1 or TRBD2 (6 bases each). Trimming cost V 5 bases and J 0 bases, with 14 bases left between them. The CDR3 runs 15 residues. Germline V gives CDR1 MDHEN, CDR2 SYDVKM. CDR3 region: CASSPRGLSSYEQYF. The CDR3 DNA is TGTGCCAGCAGTCCCCGGGGGCTGAGCTCCTACGAGCAGTACTTC.

The gene calls are TRBV27 and TRBJ1-6, with 7 positions matching TRBD1. With 5 bases clipped from V and 3 bases from J, the junction kept 1 base outside the gene matches. CDR3 length: 14 residues. Germline V gene sequence: CDR1 MNHEY, CDR2 SMNVEV (reference sequence). The CDR3 spells CASSDRDYNSPLHF. CDR3 bases: TGTGCCAGCAGTGACAGGGACTATAATTCACCCCTCCACTTT.

Comments on this clone: Other DNA sequences in this specimen translate into the identical CDR3. The chain couples TRBV5-6 to TRBJ1-1; the match to TRBD1 covers 10 bases. V was clipped by 5 bases and J by 4 bases; unmatched bases: 14. The germline V gene has CDR1 SGHDT and CDR2 YYEEEE. This CDR3 is 17 amino acids long. CDR3 region: CASSLVGTGVSGTEAFF. CDR3 sequence (DNA): TGTGCCAGCAGTCTGGTCGGGACAGGGGTATCGGGCACTGAAGCTTTCTTT.